These T cell receptor beta chains were read from a single sample in a study of cytomegalovirus exposure and HLA in healthy donors. Method: immunoSEQ multiplex PCR; TCRdb's copy keeps in-frame clones and lacks some. The sample holds roughly 120,000 clones, roughly 74% seen once. The specimen sequenced was PBMCs. The receptors were gathered from a woman between 45 and 60 years old in good health and CMV-seropositive. Each CDR3 is given with its conserved first and last residue. D genes are given only for firm matches. Rows give clone size only sometimes, using once, few, many, or a class for an expanded clone.

D gene: NA; J gene: TRBJ1-2; clone size: NA; CDR3 length: 13; V gene: TRBV28; CDR3 DNA: TGTGCCAGCAGTTTAAGCTCTACCTATGGCTACACCTTC; CDR3 protein: CASSLSSTYGYTF
D gene: NA; J gene: TRBJ1-6; clone size: NA; CDR3 length: 17; V gene: TRBV27; CDR3 DNA: TGTGCCAGCAGTTTACAGGGTACCAGCTCCTATAATTCACCCCTCCACTTT; CDR3 protein: CASSLQGTSSYNSPLHF
D gene: NA; J gene: TRBJ1-5; clone size: few; CDR3 length: 15; V gene: TRBV19; CDR3 DNA: TGTGCCAGTAGTATAATGAATACGGGCAATCAGCCCCAGCATTTT; CDR3 protein: CASSIMNTGNQPQHF
D gene: NA; J gene: TRBJ2-7; clone size: few; CDR3 length: 12; V gene: TRBV19; CDR3 DNA: TGTGCCAGTAGTGGAGGGTCCTACGAGCAGTACTTC; CDR3 protein: CASSGGSYEQYF
D gene: NA; J gene: TRBJ1-3; clone size: NA; CDR3 length: 16; V gene: TRBV9; CDR3 DNA: TGTGCCAGCAGCGTAGATGGGGGGGTAGGAGGAAACACCATATATTTT; CDR3 protein: CASSVDGGVGGNTIYF
D gene: NA; J gene: TRBJ2-3; clone size: NA; CDR3 length: 16; V gene: TRBV14; CDR3 DNA: TGTGCCAGCAGCCAACAGGAGGGGTGGGGCACAGATACGCAGTATTTT; CDR3 protein: CASSQQEGWGTDTQYF
D gene: NA; J gene: TRBJ2-2; clone size: NA; CDR3 length: 16; V gene: TRBV5-6; CDR3 DNA: TGTGCCAGCAGCGGACGGTGGGGCAGAAGCACCGGGGAGCTGTTTTTT; CDR3 protein: CASSGRWGRSTGELFF
D gene: NA; J gene: TRBJ1-6; clone size: NA; CDR3 length: 17; V gene: TRBV27; CDR3 DNA: TGTGCCAGCAGTTTATCACTGAGAACAGAGTTTAATTCCCCCCTCCACTTT; CDR3 protein: CASSLSLRTEFNSPLHF
D gene: NA; J gene: TRBJ1-6; clone size: NA; CDR3 length: 15; V gene: TRBV6-5; CDR3 DNA: TGTGCCAGCAGTTACTCAGTAAACAATAATTCACCCCTCCACTTT; CDR3 protein: CASSYSVNNNSPLHF
D gene: NA; J gene: TRBJ1-6; clone size: NA; CDR3 length: 19; V gene: TRBV9; CDR3 DNA: TGTGCCAGCAGCGTAGGACCCTCACCCCGGCACGGGATTTCTGCACCCCTCCACTTT; CDR3 protein: CASSVGPSPRHGISAPLHF
D gene: TRBD2; J gene: TRBJ2-1; clone size: NA; CDR3 length: 20; V gene: TRBV30; CDR3 DNA: TGTGCCTGGAGTGCCCATCACTGGGAGGCAGGGCGGGGGGGCCGCAATGAGCAGTTCTTC; CDR3 protein: CAWSAHHWEAGRGGRNEQFF
D gene: NA; J gene: TRBJ2-3; clone size: NA; CDR3 length: 15; V gene: TRBV11-2; CDR3 DNA: TGTGCCAGCAGCTTAGCGGGGACTAGCACAGATACGCAGTATTTT; CDR3 protein: CASSLAGTSTDTQYF
D gene: NA; J gene: TRBJ2-3; clone size: NA; CDR3 length: 16; V gene: TRBV5-5; CDR3 DNA: TGTGCCAGCAGCGGACTAGACAGGCCTAGCACAGATACGCAGTATTTT; CDR3 protein: CASSGLDRPSTDTQYF
D gene: NA; J gene: TRBJ1-4; clone size: NA; CDR3 length: 12; V gene: TRBV5-8; CDR3 DNA: TGTGCCAGCATTGTGGTGGGCGTCAAACTGTTTTTT; CDR3 protein: CASIVVGVKLFF
D gene: NA; J gene: TRBJ1-4; clone size: NA; CDR3 length: 15; V gene: TRBV5-1; CDR3 DNA: TGCGCCAGCAGCTTGCGGTCACCCGACAGAGAAAAACTGTTTTTT; CDR3 protein: CASSLRSPDREKLFF
D gene: NA; J gene: TRBJ2-1; clone size: NA; CDR3 length: 17; V gene: TRBV7-9; CDR3 DNA: TGTGCCAGCAGCTTGGGGGTACAGGGTCAAATCTACAATGAGCAGTTCTTC; CDR3 protein: CASSLGVQGQIYNEQFF
D gene: NA; J gene: TRBJ2-3; clone size: NA; CDR3 length: 16; V gene: TRBV4-1; CDR3 DNA: TGCGCCAGCAGCCAAGATGGAGCGTTGAGCACAGATACGCAGTATTTT; CDR3 protein: CASSQDGALSTDTQYF
D gene: NA; J gene: TRBJ1-6; clone size: NA; CDR3 length: 16; V gene: TRBV19; CDR3 DNA: TGTGCCAGTAGTATAGGATTTTCTTCAACGGGTTCACCCCTCCACTTT; CDR3 protein: CASSIGFSSTGSPLHF
D gene: TRBD1; J gene: TRBJ2-7; clone size: NA; CDR3 length: 15; V gene: TRBV5-4; CDR3 DNA: TGTGCCAGCAGCCCCGGGACAGGGGGCTCCTACGAGCAGTACTTC; CDR3 protein: CASSPGTGGSYEQYF
D gene: NA; J gene: TRBJ2-1; clone size: once; CDR3 length: 17; V gene: TRBV10-3; CDR3 DNA: TGTGCCATCAGTGAGGAAGGCGGCGGGACAGCCTACAATGAGCAGTTCTTC; CDR3 protein: CAISEEGGGTAYNEQFF
D gene: TRBD2; J gene: TRBJ2-1; clone size: few; CDR3 length: 16; V gene: TRBV7-2; CDR3 DNA: TGTGCCAGCAGCTTACACGGGACTAGCGGGGGGGTGGAGCAGTTCTTC; CDR3 protein: CASSLHGTSGGVEQFF
D gene: TRBD1; J gene: TRBJ1-1; clone size: NA; CDR3 length: 20; V gene: TRBV29-1; CDR3 DNA: TGCAGCGTTGAAGCTTCGGGCCCTATCAGCCGGGACAGGCCGACCTCTGAAGCTTTCTTT; CDR3 protein: CSVEASGPISRDRPTSEAFF
D gene: NA; J gene: TRBJ2-5; clone size: few; CDR3 length: 16; V gene: TRBV21-1; CDR3 DNA: TGTGCCAGCAGCTTTGCAAAAACTGGGACACAAGAGACCCAGTACTTC; CDR3 protein: CASSFAKTGTQETQYF
D gene: NA; J gene: TRBJ2-7; clone size: NA; CDR3 length: 15; V gene: TRBV7-9; CDR3 DNA: TGTGCCAGCGGGGCGAGAGAGCATTCAGACTACGAGCAGTACTTC; CDR3 protein: CASGAREHSDYEQYF
D gene: TRBD2; J gene: TRBJ2-1; clone size: once; CDR3 length: 15; V gene: TRBV7-9; CDR3 DNA: TGTGCCAGCAGGGAGAGCGGGGGGGCCGGGAGTGAGCAGTTCTTC; CDR3 protein: CASRESGGAGSEQFF
D gene: TRBD1; J gene: TRBJ1-2; clone size: NA; CDR3 length: 15; V gene: TRBV6-1; CDR3 DNA: TGTGCCAGCAGTGAAGTCGGGACAGGAAAGTATGGCTACACCTTC; CDR3 protein: CASSEVGTGKYGYTF
D gene: NA; J gene: TRBJ2-7; clone size: NA; CDR3 length: 12; V gene: TRBV18; CDR3 DNA: TGTGCCAGCTCAATGGCGGCCTACGAGCAGTACTTC; CDR3 protein: CASSMAAYEQYF
D gene: TRBD1; J gene: TRBJ2-5; clone size: NA; CDR3 length: 16; V gene: TRBV27; CDR3 DNA: TGTGCCAGCAGCCTGGGACAGGGGTTAGTTTCCCAGACCCAGTACTTC; CDR3 protein: CASSLGQGLVSQTQYF
D gene: NA; J gene: TRBJ2-1; clone size: NA; CDR3 length: 12; V gene: TRBV7-3; CDR3 DNA: TGTGCCAGCAGCTTCCTTGGGGGGAAGCAGTTCTTC; CDR3 protein: CASSFLGGKQFF
D gene: NA; J gene: TRBJ2-2; clone size: NA; CDR3 length: 12; V gene: TRBV27; CDR3 DNA: TGTGCCAGCAGCATTACAACCGGGGAGCTGTTTTTT; CDR3 protein: CASSITTGELFF
D gene: TRBD1; J gene: TRBJ2-3; clone size: NA; CDR3 length: 16; V gene: TRBV5-4; CDR3 DNA: TGTGCCAGCAGCACTCCGCGTGACAGGGGGCCAGATACGCAGTATTTT; CDR3 protein: CASSTPRDRGPDTQYF
D gene: TRBD2; J gene: TRBJ2-3; clone size: few; CDR3 length: 16; V gene: TRBV4-3; CDR3 DNA: TGCGCCAGCAGCCATCAAACACTAGCGGGGACAGATACGCAGTATTTT; CDR3 protein: CASSHQTLAGTDTQYF
D gene: TRBD1; J gene: TRBJ1-5; clone size: NA; CDR3 length: 16; V gene: TRBV7-2; CDR3 DNA: TGTGCCAGCAGTCGTGGACAGGGGAATAGCAATCAGCCCCAGCATTTT; CDR3 protein: CASSRGQGNSNQPQHF
D gene: TRBD1; J gene: TRBJ1-6; clone size: NA; CDR3 length: 18; V gene: TRBV4-3; CDR3 DNA: TGCGCCAGCAGCCAAGTATTCCCAGGGGGCTCCTATAATTCACCCCTCCACTTT; CDR3 protein: CASSQVFPGGSYNSPLHF
D gene: NA; J gene: TRBJ1-4; clone size: NA; CDR3 length: 16; V gene: TRBV4-1; CDR3 DNA: TGCGCCAGCAGCCCCGGACAGAAACCAACTAATGAAAAACTGTTTTTT; CDR3 protein: CASSPGQKPTNEKLFF
D gene: TRBD1; J gene: TRBJ2-5; clone size: NA; CDR3 length: 15; V gene: TRBV2; CDR3 DNA: TGTGCCAGCGCTAATGGACAGGGGAGGCAAGAGACCCAGTACTTC; CDR3 protein: CASANGQGRQETQYF
D gene: TRBD1; J gene: TRBJ1-2; clone size: once; CDR3 length: 13; V gene: TRBV5-1; CDR3 DNA: TGCGCCAGCAGCTACAGGGGGATGCCTGGCTACACCTTC; CDR3 protein: CASSYRGMPGYTF
D gene: NA; J gene: TRBJ1-2; clone size: once; CDR3 length: 14; V gene: TRBV2; CDR3 DNA: TGTGCCAGCAGTGCCCGACAAATCCTCTATGGCTACACCTTC; CDR3 protein: CASSARQILYGYTF
D gene: NA; J gene: TRBJ2-3; clone size: NA; CDR3 length: 15; V gene: TRBV7-9; CDR3 DNA: TGTGCCAGCAGCTCTGGGGACATCCCCGGGGATACGCAGTATTTT; CDR3 protein: CASSSGDIPGDTQYF
D gene: TRBD1; J gene: TRBJ1-5; clone size: few; CDR3 length: 13; V gene: TRBV4-3; CDR3 DNA: TGCGCCAGCAGCCAAGCTGACAGGGACCCCCAGCATTTT; CDR3 protein: CASSQADRDPQHF
D gene: NA; J gene: TRBJ1-1; clone size: few; CDR3 length: 14; V gene: TRBV19; CDR3 DNA: TGTGCCAGTAGTATGGTGAACATGAACACTGAAGCTTTCTTT; CDR3 protein: CASSMVNMNTEAFF
D gene: TRBD2; J gene: TRBJ2-7; clone size: few; CDR3 length: 16; V gene: TRBV7-9; CDR3 DNA: TGTGCCAGCAGCTTCCCTAGCGGGGGCCTCTCCTACGAGCAGTACTTC; CDR3 protein: CASSFPSGGLSYEQYF
D gene: TRBD2; J gene: TRBJ2-1; clone size: once; CDR3 length: 16; V gene: TRBV5-1; CDR3 DNA: TGCGCCAGCAGCTTGGGAGGCCGGGGGGCCTACAATGAGCAGTTCTTC; CDR3 protein: CASSLGGRGAYNEQFF
D gene: NA; J gene: TRBJ1-6; clone size: NA; CDR3 length: 14; V gene: TRBV9; CDR3 DNA: TGTGCCAGCAGCGGAGAAATTAATAATTCACCCCTCCACTTT; CDR3 protein: CASSGEINNSPLHF
D gene: NA; J gene: TRBJ2-1; clone size: NA; CDR3 length: 12; V gene: TRBV10-2; CDR3 DNA: TGCGCCAGCACCTCCTATCTGAATGAGCAGTTCTTC; CDR3 protein: CASTSYLNEQFF
D gene: NA; J gene: TRBJ1-3; clone size: NA; CDR3 length: 16; V gene: TRBV27; CDR3 DNA: TGTGCCAGCAGACCGTGGGGGGGTTTATCGGGAAACACCATATATTTT; CDR3 protein: CASRPWGGLSGNTIYF
D gene: TRBD1; J gene: TRBJ1-1; clone size: NA; CDR3 length: 15; V gene: TRBV10-3; CDR3 DNA: TGTGCCATCAGGGAGGACAGGGGTTATAACACTGAAGCTTTCTTT; CDR3 protein: CAIREDRGYNTEAFF
D gene: NA; J gene: TRBJ2-7; clone size: NA; CDR3 length: 10; V gene: TRBV20-1; CDR3 DNA: TGCAGTGCTCTAAACTACGAGCAGTACTTC; CDR3 protein: CSALNYEQYF
D gene: NA; J gene: TRBJ2-3; clone size: NA; CDR3 length: 15; V gene: TRBV7-2; CDR3 DNA: TGTGCCAGCAGCTTAGTAAGCGCTGGCACAGATACGCAGTATTTT; CDR3 protein: CASSLVSAGTDTQYF
D gene: TRBD2; J gene: TRBJ2-1; clone size: few; CDR3 length: 14; V gene: TRBV11-3; CDR3 DNA: TGTGCCAGCAGCTTACCGGGGGGGTCTAGTGAGCAGTTCTTC; CDR3 protein: CASSLPGGSSEQFF
D gene: NA; J gene: TRBJ2-3; clone size: few; CDR3 length: 16; V gene: TRBV5-4; CDR3 DNA: TGTGCCAGCAGCTTGGCCGGGGTAGCGGCCACAGATACGCAGTATTTT; CDR3 protein: CASSLAGVAATDTQYF
D gene: TRBD1; J gene: TRBJ1-5; clone size: NA; CDR3 length: 15; V gene: TRBV7-2; CDR3 DNA: TGTGCCAGCAGCTTAGTAGGGACAGTAAATCAGCCCCAGCATTTT; CDR3 protein: CASSLVGTVNQPQHF
D gene: TRBD2; J gene: TRBJ2-1; clone size: once; CDR3 length: 14; V gene: TRBV5-1; CDR3 DNA: TGCGCCAGCAGCCGGCAGCGGGGGGCCGTTGAGCAGTTCTTC; CDR3 protein: CASSRQRGAVEQFF
D gene: NA; J gene: TRBJ1-4; clone size: NA; CDR3 length: 16; V gene: TRBV18; CDR3 DNA: TGTGCCAGCTCACCAGGTGGTGGGCCGGCTAATGAAAAACTGTTTTTT; CDR3 protein: CASSPGGGPANEKLFF
D gene: NA; J gene: TRBJ1-5; clone size: NA; CDR3 length: 16; V gene: TRBV7-8; CDR3 DNA: TGTGCCAGCAGCCCCCTGGGGGCCTATAGCAATCAGCCCCAGCATTTT; CDR3 protein: CASSPLGAYSNQPQHF
D gene: NA; J gene: TRBJ1-2; clone size: NA; CDR3 length: 14; V gene: TRBV7-9; CDR3 DNA: TGTGCCAGCAGCTTAGGCGGTGGCGGCTATGGCTACACCTTC; CDR3 protein: CASSLGGGGYGYTF
D gene: TRBD2; J gene: TRBJ2-3; clone size: NA; CDR3 length: 15; V gene: TRBV4-1; CDR3 DNA: TGCGCCAGCGACGTGGGGGGGGGACGCGCAGATACGCAGTATTTT; CDR3 protein: CASDVGGGRADTQYF
D gene: TRBD2; J gene: TRBJ2-2; clone size: NA; CDR3 length: 17; V gene: TRBV7-2; CDR3 DNA: TGTGCCAGCAGCCTCGCGGGGGTGGATTCGAACACCGGGGAGCTGTTTTTT; CDR3 protein: CASSLAGVDSNTGELFF
D gene: NA; J gene: TRBJ2-2; clone size: NA; CDR3 length: 14; V gene: TRBV7-3; CDR3 DNA: TGTGCCAGCAGCCTATCACGGGACACCGGGGAGCTGTTTTTT; CDR3 protein: CASSLSRDTGELFF
D gene: NA; J gene: TRBJ2-7; clone size: NA; CDR3 length: 10; V gene: TRBV7-9; CDR3 DNA: TGTTCCAGCAGCCGCGTCGAGCAGTACTTC; CDR3 protein: CSSSRVEQYF